The 15 T cell receptor beta chains presented below share a single source sample, sequenced in a study of cytomegalovirus exposure and HLA in healthy donors. With 60 Vbeta and 13 Jbeta primers, the PCR was carried out. Profiled with immunoSEQ multiplex PCR; TCRdb holds only in-frame clones, not every one. The table includes 110,000 to 150,000 clones, 75% to 90% detected once. Source material: PBMCs. The receptors originated from a female donor in good health and CMV-seronegative.

The chain joins TRBV28 to TRBJ1-5, with D perhaps matching TRBD1 (5 bases). The CDR3 consists of 17 residues. The V end lost 2 bases, the J end lost 5 bases, and 19 bases lay between the germline ends. Germline CDR1 MDHEN, CDR2 SYDVKM. The CDR3: CASSLGDRGGGHQPQHF. As DNA, the CDR3 is TGTGCCAGCAGTTTAGGGGACCGCGGGGGGGGTCATCAGCCCCAGCATTTT.

This clone showed up many times. The chain employs TRBV25-1 and TRBJ1-3, with D hard to call. The V and J ends lost 4 bases and 1 base respectively, with 14 bases between them. Germline V lookup: CDR1 MGHDK, CDR2 SYGVNS. The CDR3 runs to 16 residues. CDR3 DNA sequence: TGTGCCAGCAGTGCTCCGGACGGAGGGTCTGGAAACACCATATATTTT. Protein: CASSAPDGGSGNTIYF.

This clone was counted many times. Other nucleotide sequences from this sample produce the same CDR3. The J gene is TRBJ1-2, the V gene TRBV6-1; no reliable D call. This CDR3 has 11 amino acids. Germline values: CDR1 MNHNS, CDR2 SASEGT. V lost 5 bases and J 2 bases, leaving 3 bases between the germline ends. The CDR3 spells CASSTNYGYTF. The CDR3 DNA follows: TGTGCCAGCAGTACAAACTATGGCTACACCTTC.

The genes are TRBV21-1 and TRBJ1-2; TRBD1, as called in the table, went unchecked against the DNA. TRBV21-1 is a pseudogene locus. The CDR3 runs 15 residues. CDR3 sequence (DNA): TGTGCCAGCAGCAATTGGGCAGGGCTGCCCTATGGCTACACCTTC. This codes for CASSNWAGLPYGYTF.

This clone appeared a single time. V gene TRBV28 combines with J gene TRBJ2-7, with 8 nucleotides matching TRBD1. This CDR3 contains 13 residues. Per germline, CDR1 MDHEN and CDR2 SYDVKM. Trimming removed 5 bases from V and 3 bases from J; junction bases left unmatched: 3. The CDR3 DNA reads TGTGCCAGCAGTCAAGGACAGGGCTACGAGCAGTACTTC. Protein sequence: CASSQGQGYEQYF.

This clone appeared a few times. The rearrangement uses TRBV5-1 and TRBJ1-2, with 7 bases fitting TRBD1. The CDR3 extends over 15 amino acids. J gave up 3 bases and V 4 bases, and 9 bases lay outside the gene matches. CDR1 is SGHRS, CDR2 YFSETQ, per germline. In nucleotides, the CDR3 is TGCGCCAGCAGCGCAACCGGGACAGACTACTATGGCTACACCTTC. This encodes CASSATGTDYYGYTF.

V and J are TRBV6-5 and TRBJ1-2, with TRBD1 identical over 9 bases. Germline V lookup: CDR1 MNHEY, CDR2 SVGAGI. Losses at the gene ends were 2 bases for V and 2 bases for J; bases not matched to a gene: 3. The CDR3 consists of 15 residues. The CDR3 sequence: CASSYAGTGNYGYTF. For the CDR3, the DNA is TGTGCCAGCAGTTACGCCGGGACAGGGAACTATGGCTACACCTTC.

The sample holds a few counts of this clone. The genes are TRBV28 and TRBJ1-1, with D tentatively TRBD1 (5 bases). CDR3 size: 14 residues. V was shortened by 2 bases and J by 0 bases, with 7 bases between the two germline ends. The germline gives CDR1 MDHEN, CDR2 SYDVKM. For the CDR3, the DNA is TGTGCCAGCAGTTTACAGGGTGTGAACACTGAAGCTTTCTTT. Its translation is CASSLQGVNTEAFF. The entire variable domain, with the rest obtained from reference TRBV28 and TRBJ1-1, is as follows: DVKVTQSSRYLVKRTGEKVFLECVQDMDHENMFWYRQDPGLGLRLIYFSYDVKMKEKGDIPEGYSVSREKKERFSLILESASTNQTSMYLCASSLQGVNTEAFFGQGTRLTVV.

The rearrangement links TRBV30 to TRBJ1-2, with TRBD1 matching over 8 bases. The ends lost 4 bases at V and 4 bases at J; junction bases unmatched: 5. The germline V gene has CDR1 GTSNPN and CDR2 SVGIG (reference sequence). CDR3 length: 13 amino acids. CDR3 DNA sequence: TGTGCCTGGAACACAGGGGGGGTCTATGGCTACACCTTC. It encodes CAWNTGGVYGYTF. The entire variable domain, with the rest obtained from reference TRBV30 and TRBJ1-2, is as follows: SQTIHQWPATLVQPVGSPLSLECTVEGTSNPNLYWYRQAAGRGLQLLFYSVGIGQISSEVPQNLSASRPQDRQFILSSKKLLLSDSGFYLCAWNTGGVYGYTFGSGTRLTVV.

This clone was seen a handful of times. This rearrangement joins TRBV6-4 to TRBJ2-1, with TRBD1 as a possible D gene (6 bases). The CDR3 has 15 residues. The V end was cut by 6 bases, the J end by 0 bases, with 12 bases between. CDR1 and CDR2 (germline): MRHNA, SNTAGT. The CDR3 DNA is TGTGCCAGCAGCGAACAGGGACCCTCCTACAATGAGCAGTTCTTC. Translation gives CASSEQGPSYNEQFF.

The V gene is TRBV19, the J gene TRBJ2-5, with TRBD1 identical over 9 bases. CDR3 length: 15 amino acids. Germline values: CDR1 LNHDA, CDR2 SQIVND (reference sequence). Trimming removed 6 bases from V and 5 bases from J; junction bases left unmatched: 10. The CDR3 nucleotides read TGTGCCAGTAGCACACAGGGGGCGTTGGGTGAGACCCAGTACTTC. Its translation: CASSTQGALGETQYF.

This clone occurred once. The genes are TRBV14 and TRBJ1-5; perhaps TRBD1 as D (6 bases). Germline CDR1 reads SGHDN; CDR2 reads FVKESK. The CDR3 length is 18 residues. Trimming removed 5 bases from V and 1 base from J, with 21 bases in between. CDR3 residues: CASSGEGDRERSNQPQHF. The CDR3 DNA follows: TGTGCCAGCAGCGGGGAGGGGGACCGAGAAAGGAGCAATCAGCCCCAGCATTTT. Full variable domain (rest looked up from reference TRBV14 and TRBJ1-5): EAGVTQFPSHSVIEKGQTVTLRCDPISGHDNLYWYRRVMGKEIKFLLHFVKESKQDESGMPNNRFLAERTGGTYSTLKVQPAELEDSGVYFCASSGEGDRERSNQPQHFGDGTRLSIL.

The chain employs TRBV5-6 and TRBJ2-5; unclear D gene. Germline V lookup: CDR1 SGHDT, CDR2 YYEEEE. The V end lost 1 base, the J end lost 3 bases, and 4 bases lay between the germline ends. The length of the CDR3 is 12 residues. The CDR3 DNA sequence: TGTGCCAGCAGCTTGATTAAAGAGACCCAGTACTTC. Its protein is CASSLIKETQYF. The full variable domain, completed using reference TRBV5-6 and TRBJ2-5, is DAGVTQSPTHLIKTRGQQVTLRCSPKSGHDTVSWYQQALGQGPQFIFQYYEEEERQRGNFPDRFSGHQFPNYSSELNVNALLLGDSALYLCASSLIKETQYFGPGTRLLVL.

The chain links TRBV9 to TRBJ2-5; a possible D gene is TRBD1 (7 bases). The V gene lost 3 bases and the J gene lost 4 bases, with 22 bases spanning the gap. The CDR3 contains 17 residues. From germline, CDR1 is SGDLS and CDR2 YYNGEE. The CDR3 nucleotides read TGTGCCAGCAGCGCGGGGGCGGGGCAGGGGGATAGAGAGACCCAGTACTTC. Translating gives CASSAGAGQGDRETQYF.

This sequence joins TRBV28 and TRBJ1-1; D gene unclear. The V gene lost 2 bases and the J gene lost 5 bases, with 6 bases spanning the gap. The CDR3 has 12 residues. In germline, CDR1 is MDHEN, CDR2 SYDVKM. In nucleotides, the CDR3 is TGTGCCAGCAGTTTACCCCGGACTGAAGCTTTCTTT. Residues: CASSLPRTEAFF. Together with reference TRBV28 and TRBJ1-1, the CDR3 gives the full variable domain: DVKVTQSSRYLVKRTGEKVFLECVQDMDHENMFWYRQDPGLGLRLIYFSYDVKMKEKGDIPEGYSVSREKKERFSLILESASTNQTSMYLCASSLPRTEAFFGQGTRLTVV.